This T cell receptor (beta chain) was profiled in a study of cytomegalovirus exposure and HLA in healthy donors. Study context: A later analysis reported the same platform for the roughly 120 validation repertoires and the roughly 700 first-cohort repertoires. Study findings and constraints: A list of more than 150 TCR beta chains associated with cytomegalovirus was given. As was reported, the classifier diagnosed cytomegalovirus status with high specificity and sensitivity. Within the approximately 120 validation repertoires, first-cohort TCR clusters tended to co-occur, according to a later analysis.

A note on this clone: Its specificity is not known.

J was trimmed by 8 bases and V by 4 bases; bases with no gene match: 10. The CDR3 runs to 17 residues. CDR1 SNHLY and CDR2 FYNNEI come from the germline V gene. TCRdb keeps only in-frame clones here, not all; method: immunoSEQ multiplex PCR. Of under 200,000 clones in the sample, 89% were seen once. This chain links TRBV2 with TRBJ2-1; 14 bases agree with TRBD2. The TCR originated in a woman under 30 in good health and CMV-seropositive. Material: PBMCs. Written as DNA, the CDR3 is TGTGCCAGCAGTGGGGGACTAGCGGGAGCGGGATTCGATGAGCAGTTCTTC. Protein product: CASSGGLAGAGFDEQFF.